The clone carrying this T cell receptor beta chain was observed at least ten times. Its antigen is currently unknown. This entry belongs to a study of breast tumors, draining lymph nodes, adjacent tissues. Breast cancer patients provided tissue from their axillary draining lymph nodes. V lost 3 bases to trimming and J lost 3 bases; unmatched junction nucleotides: 1. The germline CDR1 and CDR2 sequences are SGHTS and YDEGEE. This CDR3 comprises 14 residues. Study observations and caveats: Tumor repertoires ranked between lymph nodes and nontumor tissue in diversity, with V and J gene preferences. That most tumor T cells come from lymph nodes remained unproven. The data were judged consistent with most tumor T cells coming from lymph node and expanding in tumor. Compared with basal-like, luminal-like tumors shared significantly more repertoire with nontumor tissue.

A single record per CDR3 protein comes from TCRdb applying MiXCR to the multiplex PCR reads. The table has 150,000 to 200,000 distinct CDR3 sequences, 25% to 40% seen once; the top ten hold about 4.3%. The sample was axillary lymph node tissue. The chain employs TRBV5-8 and TRBJ2-3; 10 nucleotides agree with TRBD1. The origin of this receptor is a female donor with breast cancer. Some clones in this sample may be carry-over from other donors' samples. CDR3 sequence (DNA): TGTGCCAGCAGCTGGGACAGGGGAACAGATACGCAGTATTTT. Amino acids: CASSWDRGTDTQYF.